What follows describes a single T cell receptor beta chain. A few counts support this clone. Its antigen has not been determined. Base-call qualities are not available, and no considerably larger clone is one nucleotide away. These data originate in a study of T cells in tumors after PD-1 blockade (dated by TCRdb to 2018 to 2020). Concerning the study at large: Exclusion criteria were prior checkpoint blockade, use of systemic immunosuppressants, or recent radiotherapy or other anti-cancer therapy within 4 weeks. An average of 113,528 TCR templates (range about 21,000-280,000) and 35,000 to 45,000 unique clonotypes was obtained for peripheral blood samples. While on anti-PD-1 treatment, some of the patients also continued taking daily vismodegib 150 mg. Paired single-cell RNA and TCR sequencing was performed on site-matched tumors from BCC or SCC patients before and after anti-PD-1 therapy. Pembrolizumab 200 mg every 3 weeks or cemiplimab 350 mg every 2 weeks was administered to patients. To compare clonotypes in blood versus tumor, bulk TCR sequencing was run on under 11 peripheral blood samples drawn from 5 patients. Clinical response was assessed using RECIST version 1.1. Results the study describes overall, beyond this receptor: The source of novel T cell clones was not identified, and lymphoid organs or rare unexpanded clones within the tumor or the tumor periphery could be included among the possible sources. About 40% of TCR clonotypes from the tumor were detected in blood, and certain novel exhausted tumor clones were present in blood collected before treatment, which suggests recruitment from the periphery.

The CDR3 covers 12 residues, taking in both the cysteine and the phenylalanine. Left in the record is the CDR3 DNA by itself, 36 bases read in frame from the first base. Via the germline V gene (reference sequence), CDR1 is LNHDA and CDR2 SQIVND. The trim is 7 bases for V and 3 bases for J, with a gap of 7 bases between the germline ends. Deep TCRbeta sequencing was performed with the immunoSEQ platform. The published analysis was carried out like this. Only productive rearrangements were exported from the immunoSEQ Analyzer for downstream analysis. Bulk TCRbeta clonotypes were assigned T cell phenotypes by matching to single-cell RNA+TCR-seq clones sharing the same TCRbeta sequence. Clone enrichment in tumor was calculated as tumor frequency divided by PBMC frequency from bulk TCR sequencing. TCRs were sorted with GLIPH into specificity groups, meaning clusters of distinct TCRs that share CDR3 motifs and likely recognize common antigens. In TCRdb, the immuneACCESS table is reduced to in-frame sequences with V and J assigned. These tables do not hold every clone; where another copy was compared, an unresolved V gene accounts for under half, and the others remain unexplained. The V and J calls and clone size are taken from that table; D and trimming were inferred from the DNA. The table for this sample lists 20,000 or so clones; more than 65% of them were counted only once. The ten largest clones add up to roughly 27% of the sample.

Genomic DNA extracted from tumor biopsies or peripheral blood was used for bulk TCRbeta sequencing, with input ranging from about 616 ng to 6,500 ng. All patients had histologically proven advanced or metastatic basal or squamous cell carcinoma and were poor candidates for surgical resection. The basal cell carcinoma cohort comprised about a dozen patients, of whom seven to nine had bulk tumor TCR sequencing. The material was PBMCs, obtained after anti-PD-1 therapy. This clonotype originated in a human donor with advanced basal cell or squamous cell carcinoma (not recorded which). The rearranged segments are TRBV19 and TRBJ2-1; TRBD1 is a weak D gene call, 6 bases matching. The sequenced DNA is TGTGCCAGTAAGGACAGCTACAATGAGCAGTTCTTC. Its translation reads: CASKDSYNEQFF.